This T cell receptor (beta chain) was retrieved from a study of OX40 agonist ivuxolimab in advanced cancers. Study as a whole: Participants could have had prior anti-PD-1, anti-PD-L1 or anti-CTLA-4 therapy, and less than 45% had some.

Repertoires were generated with immunoSEQ multiplex PCR, while TCRdb's copy carries only in-frame clones and drops some. The data hold 65,000 to 100,000 clones, with 85% to 90% observed a single time. This clone was counted a single time. What it binds is not known. The V gene end was trimmed by 7 bases and the J gene end by 7 bases; junction bases not matched to a gene: 9. The germline gives CDR1 SQVTM, CDR2 ANQGSEA. The CDR3 spans 12 residues. Study results and limitations: Expanded clones were, on average, more numerous among CD8+ T cells than CD4+. Compared with others, partial responders at 0.1-3.0 mg/kg displayed clonal expansion among the lowest.

The sequence was collected from an adult with an advanced solid tumor such as melanoma, head and neck, liver or kidney cancer. This rearrangement joins TRBV29-1 to TRBJ2-5, with 7 positions matching TRBD2. Material: CD4+ or CD8+ T cells sorted from blood, obtained in a trial of the OX40 agonist ivuxolimab. The CDR3 nucleotides are TGCAGCGGCGAGCGGGAAATGGGGACCCAGTACTTC. Protein sequence: CSGEREMGTQYF.